This TCR beta chain was sequenced during a study of beta chain features in type 1 diabetes. Overall study context: Sorted cells examined across all samples numbered 107,917,701. Study findings and constraints: Cells expressing TCR highly could be over-represented by cDNA sequencing. A pattern of fewer insertions and more deletions at VDJ junctions was seen in type 1 diabetes patients.

Isolated RNA was reverse transcribed in full, so expressed TCRB transcripts were sequenced. Measured with immunoSEQ multiplex PCR; TCRdb has only the in-frame clones, and not every one. The sample yields 810,000 or so clones, under 20% seen once. Using CD45RO/CCR7/CD25/CD127/CD95/CD27, CD4+ naive, central memory, regulatory and stem cell-like memory cells were sorted. Per the germline V gene, CDR1 is SGHTA and CDR2 is FQGTGA. Trimming left V 2 bases short and J 3 bases short, with 10 bases between. The CDR3 loop spans 14 amino acids. As to this clone: Its antigen is as yet unknown.

Sequenced input: naive CD4+ T cells from blood. This clonotype originated in a woman under 30 in good health. The chain is built from TRBV7-3 and TRBJ2-5, with a possible D match to TRBD2 (5 bases). The DNA of the CDR3 is TGTGCCAGCAGCTTAGGCGGGTGGGAAGAGACCCAGTACTTC. Its translation: CASSLGGWEETQYF.